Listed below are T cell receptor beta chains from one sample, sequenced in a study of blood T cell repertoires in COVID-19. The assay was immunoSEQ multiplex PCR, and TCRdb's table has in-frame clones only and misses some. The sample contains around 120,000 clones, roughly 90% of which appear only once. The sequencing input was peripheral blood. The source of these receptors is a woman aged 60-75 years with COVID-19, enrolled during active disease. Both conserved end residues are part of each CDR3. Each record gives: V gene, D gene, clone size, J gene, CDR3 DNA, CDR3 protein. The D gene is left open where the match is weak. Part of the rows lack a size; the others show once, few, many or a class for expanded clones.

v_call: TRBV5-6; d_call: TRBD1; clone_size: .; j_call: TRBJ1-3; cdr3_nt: TGTGCCAGCAGCCTGGGACAGGGAATCTCTGGAAACACCATATATTTT; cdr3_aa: CASSLGQGISGNTIYF
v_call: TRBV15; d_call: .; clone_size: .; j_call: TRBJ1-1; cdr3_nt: TGTGCCACCAGCAGATCAACCGCGGTGAACACTGAAGCTTTCTTT; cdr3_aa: CATSRSTAVNTEAFF
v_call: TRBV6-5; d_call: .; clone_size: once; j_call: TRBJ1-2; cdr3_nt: TGTGCCAGCGGGGGGTTTTATGGCTACACCTTC; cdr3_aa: CASGGFYGYTF
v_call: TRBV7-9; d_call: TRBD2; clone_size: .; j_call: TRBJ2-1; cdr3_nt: TGTGCCAGCAGCTCAGGACTAGCGGGGAGACCCTCCTACAATGAGCAGTTCTTC; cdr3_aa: CASSSGLAGRPSYNEQFF
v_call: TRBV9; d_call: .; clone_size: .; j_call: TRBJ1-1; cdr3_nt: TGTGCCAGCAGCGTAGGTCCAGCGGGTAAAGAAGCTTTCTTT; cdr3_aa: CASSVGPAGKEAFF
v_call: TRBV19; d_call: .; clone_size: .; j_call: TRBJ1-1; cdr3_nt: TGTGCCAGTAGTATAGAGGGGGGGGCTTGGACTGAAGCTTTCTTT; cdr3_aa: CASSIEGGAWTEAFF
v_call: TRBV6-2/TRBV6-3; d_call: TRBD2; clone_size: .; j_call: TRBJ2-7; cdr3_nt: TGTGCCAGCAGTTATGCTAGCGGGGACTCCTACGAGCAGTACTTC; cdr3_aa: CASSYASGDSYEQYF
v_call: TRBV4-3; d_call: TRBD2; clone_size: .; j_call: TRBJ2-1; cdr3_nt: TGCGCCAGCAGCCAAGATGGACTAGCGGGGGGGCGAAATGAGCAGTTCTTC; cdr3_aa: CASSQDGLAGGRNEQFF
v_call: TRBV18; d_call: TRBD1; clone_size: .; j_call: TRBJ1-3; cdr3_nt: TGTGCCAGCTCGCTACAGGGGTTTGGAAACACCATATATTTT; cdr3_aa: CASSLQGFGNTIYF
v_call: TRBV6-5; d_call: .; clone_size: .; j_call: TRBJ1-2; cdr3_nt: TGTGCCAGCAGTTACGCGGGTTCTAGTGGCTACACCTTC; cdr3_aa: CASSYAGSSGYTF
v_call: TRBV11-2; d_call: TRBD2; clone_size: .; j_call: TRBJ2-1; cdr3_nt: TGTGCCAGCAGCTTAGGGGTAGCGGGGGCTTACAATGAGCAGTTCTTC; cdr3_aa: CASSLGVAGAYNEQFF
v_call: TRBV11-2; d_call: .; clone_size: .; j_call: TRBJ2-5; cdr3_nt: TGTGCCAGCAGCTTAGCGGGGGGCCGCGTGGAGACCCAGTACTTC; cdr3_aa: CASSLAGGRVETQYF
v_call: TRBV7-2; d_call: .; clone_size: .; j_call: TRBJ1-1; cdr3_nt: TGTGCCAGCAGCTTAGGGGAGACCCACAGTGAAGCTTTCTTT; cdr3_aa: CASSLGETHSEAFF
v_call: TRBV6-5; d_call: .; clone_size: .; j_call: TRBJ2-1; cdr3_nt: TGTGCCAGCAGCCTAAACTATTTACCTTACAATGAGCAGTTCTTC; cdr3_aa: CASSLNYLPYNEQFF